The 8 T cell receptor beta chains presented below share a single source sample, sequenced in a study of PD-1 blockade in classical Hodgkin lymphoma. Time point in this sample: cycle 4 day 1 (C4D1), after 6 weeks of nivolumab. Every patient was affected by relapse after autologous stem cell transplantation, while exposure to brentuximab vedotin was not uniform. Purification of CD4+ T cells from thawed PBMCs was performed via magnetic negative selection. Sequencing was performed with immunoSEQ multiplex PCR; in TCRdb, only in-frame clones are kept and a portion is missing. In the table there are tens of thousands of clones, approximately 80% of which are singletons. The sequences come from CD4+ T cells from blood, collected before the fourth cycle of nivolumab. All receptors come from a human donor with classical Hodgkin lymphoma.

The gene calls are TRBV28 and TRBJ1-4; 8 bases align to TRBD1. CDR1 MDHEN and CDR2 SYDVKM come from the germline V gene. The V segment lost 5 bases and the J segment 3 bases; nucleotides outside the gene matches: 11. This CDR3 has 17 amino acids. Written as DNA, the CDR3 is TGTGCCAGCAGTCCGATGGGGACAGGCCCTGCTAATGAAAAACTGTTTTTT. Residues: CASSPMGTGPANEKLFF.

The chain has TRBV28 and TRBJ1-3; tentatively, D is TRBD1 (6 bases). The CDR3 runs to 15 residues. Trimming left V 8 bases short and J 0 bases short, with 14 bases between. Germline CDR1 MDHEN, CDR2 SYDVKM. CDR3 residues: CASSTSGASGNTIYF. The CDR3 DNA is TGTGCCAGCTCCACCTCAGGGGCCTCTGGAAACACCATATATTTT.

The chain joins TRBV18 to TRBJ2-7; TRBD1 is a possible D gene (6 bases). The V gene lost 4 bases and the J gene lost 3 bases, with 7 bases spanning the gap. Germline V gives CDR1 KGHSH, CDR2 LQKENI. The CDR3 runs 12 residues. CDR3 in DNA: TGTGCCAGCTCACAGGGACACTACGAGCAGTACTTC. It specifies CASSQGHYEQYF.

This chain connects TRBV18 to TRBJ1-6; a possible D gene is TRBD1 (5 bases). The ends were cut back, 3 bases at V and 13 bases at J, with 22 bases in the middle. The germline gives CDR1 KGHSH, CDR2 LQKENI. This CDR3 has 16 residues. Here the CDR3 DNA reads TGTGCCAGCTCACCTCGAGGGGAGCCATCCGCTTCTCCCCTCCACTTT. Translated: CASSPRGEPSASPLHF.

The V call is TRBV5-1, the J call TRBJ2-2; 8 nucleotides line up with TRBD2. The CDR3 extends over 15 amino acids. Germline loops: CDR1 SGHRS, CDR2 YFSETQ. J was trimmed by 5 bases and V by 1 base; bases with no gene match: 4. This CDR3 is CASSLPGGFTGELFF. CDR3 in DNA: TGCGCCAGCAGCTTGCCGGGGGGGTTTACCGGGGAGCTGTTTTTT.

This chain connects TRBV6-5 to TRBJ2-5, with 9 bases aligning to TRBD1. CDR1 MNHEY and CDR2 SVGAGI come from the germline V gene. The CDR3 is made up of 16 amino acids. Trimming at V came to 2 bases and at J to 6 bases, leaving 10 bases not matched to a gene. This chain's CDR3 is CASSYVGTGPRKTQYF. The CDR3 DNA reads as TGTGCCAGCAGTTACGTGGGGACAGGGCCCCGAAAGACCCAGTACTTC.

The rearrangement uses TRBV18 and TRBJ2-7; no clear D gene. Germline V lookup: CDR1 KGHSH, CDR2 LQKENI. Trimming shortened V by 0 bases and J by 2 bases, and 8 bases separated the two germline ends. The CDR3 consists of 14 residues. The CDR3 reads CASSPPRPTYEQYF. CDR3 nucleotide sequence: TGTGCCAGCTCACCACCCAGGCCGACCTACGAGCAGTACTTC.

CDR3 coding DNA: TGTGCCAGCAGTGGGCGGACAGGGGGCGGAGATAATGAAAAACTGTTTTTT. It yields the protein CASSGRTGGGDNEKLFF. The J gene is TRBJ1-4, the V gene TRBV6-1; TRBD1 agrees at 11 bases. From germline, CDR1 is MNHNS and CDR2 SASEGT. The junction had 8 bases not matched to a gene; V was cut back by 4 bases and J by 4 bases. The CDR3 has 17 residues.